This is a list of T cell receptor beta chains from one sample in a study of shared clonotypes between healthy human individuals. TCRdb's table, derived via immunoSEQ multiplex PCR, lists solely in-frame clones and lacks some. The profile covers about 2.2 million clones, with 90% to 95% appearing a single time and around 1.7% taken by the ten largest. Sequencing was done on a sample of naive CD8+ T cells from PBMCs. The receptor set was obtained from a man between 18 and 29 years old in good health. Some clones in this sample may be carry-over from other donors' samples. CDR3s include the opening cysteine and the closing phenylalanine or tryptophan. The D gene is left open where the match is weak.

v_gene	j_gene	d_gene	CDR3nt	CDR3aa
TRBV5-4	TRBJ1-4	NA	TGTGCCAGCAGCTCCGGGACGGCAAATGAAAAACTGTTTTTT	CASSSGTANEKLFF
TRBV5-6	TRBJ2-2	TRBD2	TGTGCCAGCAGCCAAGCGGGGCGGGGGAACACCGGGGAGCTGTTTTTT	CASSQAGRGNTGELFF
TRBV19	TRBJ1-5	NA	TGTGCCAGTCAATCCCCCTGGGCAGGGCATCAGCCCCAGCATTTT	CASQSPWAGHQPQHF
TRBV5-1	TRBJ2-1	NA	TGCGCCAGCAGCCCAGATAGTAATGAGCAGTTCTTC	CASSPDSNEQFF
TRBV5-5	TRBJ2-7	NA	TGTGCCAGCAGCAGCTCCGGCTACGAGCAGTACTTC	CASSSSGYEQYF
TRBV5-6	TRBJ1-5	NA	TGTGCCAGCAGCTTCTGGGGTGTGGGCAATCAGCCCCAGCATTTT	CASSFWGVGNQPQHF
TRBV10-3	TRBJ1-2	NA	TGTGCCATCTGGGAGGGGCTTCATGGCTACACCTTC	CAIWEGLHGYTF
TRBV10-1	TRBJ2-5	TRBD2	TGCGCCAGCAGTGAGTCGGCTAGCGGGAGGGCCGGGGAGACCCAGTACTTC	CASSESASGRAGETQYF
TRBV6-5	TRBJ2-5	NA	TGTGCCAGCAGTCCTGGGGAGACCCAGTACTTC	CASSPGETQYF
TRBV29-1	TRBJ2-7	NA	TGCAGCGTTGAAATGAGCGATACCTACGAGCAGTACTTC	CSVEMSDTYEQYF
TRBV11-2	TRBJ2-2	NA	TGTGCCAGCAAAGGTCCCGGGGAGCTGTTTTTT	CASKGPGELFF